One and the same sample provided the 22 T cell receptor beta chains below, sequenced in a study of cytomegalovirus exposure and HLA in healthy donors. With 60 Vbeta and 13 Jbeta primers, the PCR was carried out. The protocol was immunoSEQ multiplex PCR, while the TCRdb copy is restricted to in-frame clones and leaves out a portion. The table lists around 200,000 clones, more than 80% of them singletons. Input material: PBMCs. The receptors come from a boy aged 10-17 years in good health and CMV-seronegative.

This chain links TRBV6-5 with TRBJ2-7; D gene ambiguous. The CDR3 is made up of 16 amino acids. V was cut by 0 bases and J by 2 bases, with 14 bases left in between. Germline assignment: CDR1 MNHEY and CDR2 SVGAGI. The CDR3 DNA reads TGTGCCAGCAGTTACTCCTCTCCCCCCTCTACCTACGAGCAGTACTTC. Translating gives CASSYSSPPSTYEQYF.

Details on this clone: Other DNA sequences in this sample translate to the same CDR3. The chain carries TRBV7-3 and TRBJ2-3; no firm D call. This CDR3 is 12 amino acids long. Germline V gene sequence: CDR1 SGHTA, CDR2 FQGTGA. The V gene lost 4 bases and the J gene lost 0 bases, with 2 bases spanning the gap. For the CDR3, the DNA is TGTGCCAGCAGCTCAAGCACAGATACGCAGTATTTT. Its translation: CASSSSTDTQYF.

The chain carries TRBV11-3 and TRBJ2-1; the D is unclear. V was trimmed by 8 bases and J by 0 bases, leaving 14 bases between them. CDR1 and CDR2 from the germline V gene are SGHNT and YENEEA. The CDR3 consists of 15 residues. The CDR3 loop is CASAPRGSSYNEQFF. The DNA of the CDR3 is TGTGCCAGCGCCCCGAGAGGTAGCTCCTACAATGAGCAGTTCTTC.

The chain has TRBV6-1 and TRBJ2-7; TRBD1 matches 11 bases. The CDR3 sequence is 12 residues long. Germline V lookup: CDR1 MNHNS, CDR2 SASEGT. V trimming: 10 bases; J trimming: 3 bases; junction bases outside the gene matches: 2. This CDR3 is CAIGTGGYEQYF. CDR3 DNA: TGTGCCATCGGGACAGGGGGCTACGAGCAGTACTTC.

The chain uses TRBV10-2 and TRBJ2-7; 7 positions match TRBD2. With V trimmed by 4 bases and J by 4 bases, 1 base remained unmatched. This CDR3 comprises 12 residues. Germline V lookup: CDR1 WSHSY, CDR2 SAAADI. The CDR3 loop is CASSAGGYEQYF. The CDR3 DNA is TGCGCCAGCAGTGCGGGAGGATACGAGCAGTACTTC.

This clone was detected once. The CDR3 is CASSVGQGGTEAFF. The CDR3 nucleotides are TGTGCCAGCAGCGTTGGACAGGGAGGAACTGAAGCTTTCTTT. The chain uses TRBV7-6 and TRBJ1-1; TRBD1 matches 8 bases. This CDR3 is built from 14 residues. Germline V gene lookup returns CDR1 SGHVS and CDR2 FNYEAQ. Trimming removed 5 bases from V and 5 bases from J; junction bases left unmatched: 7. The full variable domain, completed using reference TRBV7-6 and TRBJ1-1, is GAGVSQSPRYKVTKRGQDVALRCDPISGHVSLYWYRQALGQGPEFLTYFNYEAQQDKSGLPNDRFSAERPEGSISTLTIQRTEQRDSAMYRCASSVGQGGTEAFFGQGTRLTVV.

The gene calls are TRBV9 and TRBJ1-1; no clear D. The CDR3 has 14 residues. Deletions cut 2 bases from V and 1 base from J, with 9 bases between. CDR1 SGDLS and CDR2 YYNGEE come from the germline V gene. The CDR3 sequence is CASSVRSGNTEAFF. DNA for the CDR3: TGTGCCAGCAGCGTTCGTTCGGGGAACACTGAAGCTTTCTTT.

The chain has TRBV6-1 and TRBJ2-7, with TRBD2 matching 7 bases. The germline V gene encodes CDR1 MNHNS and CDR2 SASEGT. With V trimmed by 7 bases and J by 2 bases, 8 bases remained unmatched. This CDR3 comprises 14 residues. DNA of the CDR3: TGTGCCAGCATGAGGGGAGCGGGGACCTACGAGCAGTACTTC. Protein product: CASMRGAGTYEQYF.

The chain employs TRBV7-2 and TRBJ2-1; TRBD2 agrees at 7 bases. Losses at the gene ends were 5 bases for V and 4 bases for J; bases not matched to a gene: 8. The CDR3 is 15 residues long. Germline V gene data show CDR1 as SGHTA and CDR2 as FQGNSA. The CDR3 bases are TGTGCCAGCAGCCGCGGGCGGGAGACTTACAATGAGCAGTTCTTC. It yields the protein CASSRGRETYNEQFF. Using reference TRBV7-2 and TRBJ2-1 for the parts outside the CDR3, the full variable domain is GAGVSQSPSNKVTEKGKDVELRCDPISGHTALYWYRQSLGQGLEFLIYFQGNSAPDKSGLPSDRFSAERTGGSVSTLTIQRTQQEDSAVYLCASSRGRETYNEQFFGPGTRLTVL.

This sequence joins TRBV7-9 and TRBJ2-2; D remains ambiguous. V lost 3 bases and J 5 bases, leaving 10 bases between the germline ends. Germline-derived CDR1 and CDR2 are SEHNR and FQNEAQ (reference sequence). This CDR3 has 14 residues. The CDR3 loop reads CASSFTEFTGELFF. The CDR3 DNA reads as TGTGCCAGCAGCTTTACAGAATTTACCGGGGAGCTGTTTTTT. Complete variable domain (other parts from reference TRBV7-9 and TRBJ2-2): DTGVSQNPRHKITKRGQNVTFRCDPISEHNRLYWYRQTLGQGPEFLTYFQNEAQLEKSRLLSDRFSAERPKGSFSTLEIQRTEQGDSAMYLCASSFTEFTGELFFGEGSRLTVL.

The chain couples TRBV7-9 to TRBJ1-1; D is uncertain. Germline-derived CDR1 and CDR2 are SEHNR and FQNEAQ (reference sequence). Trimming cost V 1 base and J 4 bases, with 10 bases left between them. The CDR3 runs to 14 residues. This chain's CDR3 is CASSLGGGGTEAFF. CDR3 in DNA: TGTGCCAGCAGCTTAGGAGGTGGCGGCACTGAAGCTTTCTTT.

This clone was found a few times. This chain joins TRBV29-1 and TRBJ1-2; possibly TRBD1 for D (5 bases). CDR1 and CDR2 (germline): SQVTM, ANQGSEA. The CDR3 spans 11 residues. The ends were cut back, 6 bases at V and 7 bases at J, with 12 bases in the middle. The CDR3 is CSVSGRAGYTF. The CDR3 bases are TGCAGCGTCTCAGGGAGGGCTGGCTACACCTTC.

The gene calls are TRBV30 and TRBJ1-1, with 7 bases matching TRBD1. The CDR3 has 14 residues. J gave up 0 bases and V 6 bases, and 7 bases lay outside the gene matches. The germline V gene has CDR1 GTSNPN and CDR2 SVGIG (reference sequence). In nucleotides, the CDR3 is TGTGCCTGCAATCGACAGGGACTGAACACTGAAGCTTTCTTT. This sequence encodes CACNRQGLNTEAFF.

The V gene is TRBV15, the J gene TRBJ2-7; the D is unclear. Trimming shortened V by 0 bases and J by 1 base, and 10 bases separated the two germline ends. The CDR3 has 15 amino acids. Germline V gene lookup returns CDR1 LNHNV and CDR2 YYDKDF (reference sequence). CDR3 protein: CATSRDLGGSYEQYF. The CDR3 DNA sequence: TGTGCCACCAGCAGAGATCTCGGCGGATCCTACGAGCAGTACTTC. Looking up the rest from reference TRBV15 and TRBJ2-7 gives the full variable domain: DAMVIQNPRYQVTQFGKPVTLSCSQTLNHNVMYWYQQKSSQAPKLLFHYYDKDFNNEADTPDNFQSRRPNTSFCFLDIRSPGLGDTAMYLCATSRDLGGSYEQYFGPGTRLTVT.

This clone was observed once. This chain joins TRBV9 and TRBJ1-2; D perhaps matches TRBD1 (5 bases). Germline V lookup: CDR1 SGDLS, CDR2 YYNGEE. V was clipped by 5 bases and J by 0 bases, with 11 bases between them. This CDR3 is built from 14 residues. CDR3 amino acids: CASRLGGANYGYTF. CDR3 sequence (DNA): TGTGCCAGCAGGCTGGGGGGAGCTAACTATGGCTACACCTTC.

The V gene is TRBV29-1, the J gene TRBJ1-2; possibly TRBD1 for D (5 bases). This CDR3 has 14 amino acids. Deletions cut 3 bases from V and 4 bases from J, with 15 bases between. CDR1 and CDR2 (germline): SQVTM, ANQGSEA. The CDR3 loop is CSVDSRAGSYGYTF. The CDR3 nucleotides are TGCAGCGTTGATTCACGGGCAGGGTCCTATGGCTACACCTTC.

The chain recombines TRBV11-3 with TRBJ2-3, with D possibly being TRBD1 (5 bases). CDR3 length: 15 amino acids. The V gene's germline CDR1 is SGHNT and CDR2 YENEEA. Trimming took 6 bases from V and 8 from J, leaving 21 bases between them. Here the CDR3 DNA reads TGTGCCAGCAGTTTCGGTGGTGCAGGGAACACTACGCAGTATTTT. It yields the protein CASSFGGAGNTTQYF.

This clone turned up a few times. This chain uses TRBV30 with TRBJ1-5; no firm D call. The CDR3 extends over 14 amino acids. Trimming stripped 0 bases from V and 1 base from J, with 7 bases between. The germline V gene encodes CDR1 GTSNPN and CDR2 SVGIG (reference sequence). The CDR3 coding sequence is TGTGCCTGGAGTGTAAGTGAGAGCAATCAGCCCCAGCATTTT. It encodes CAWSVSESNQPQHF.

CDR3 amino acids: CASSLGQGRQPQHF. The CDR3 DNA is TGTGCCAGCAGCCTGGGACAGGGCCGGCAGCCCCAGCATTTT. V and J are TRBV6-1 and TRBJ1-5, with 9 bases lining up with TRBD1. Trimming took 6 bases from V and 7 from J; bases not matched to a gene: 7. CDR1 and CDR2 (germline): MNHNS, SASEGT. The CDR3 spans 14 residues.

This chain links TRBV5-5 with TRBJ1-1; D is unclear. The germline V and J ends were trimmed by 3 bases and 1 base, with 7 bases remaining between them. This CDR3 has 13 amino acids. Germline V gene lookup returns CDR1 SGHKS and CDR2 YYEKEE (reference sequence). Here the CDR3 DNA reads TGTGCCAGCAGCTCCGTCGGGAACACTGAAGCTTTCTTT. Translated: CASSSVGNTEAFF.

This chain links TRBV9 with TRBJ2-7; D perhaps matches TRBD1 (6 bases). Trimming pared 4 bases from V and 0 bases from J, leaving 8 bases between. This CDR3 has 13 amino acids. CDR1 SGDLS and CDR2 YYNGEE come from the germline V gene. The DNA of the CDR3 is TGTGCCAGCAGCCCCAGGGGCTCCTACGAGCAGTACTTC. Its translation is CASSPRGSYEQYF.

Concerning this clone itself: The germline gene is not matched at one end of the junction; a read error may be the cause. V usage is TRBV6-1 and J usage is TRBJ1-2; D remains ambiguous. The V gene's germline CDR1 is MNHNS and CDR2 SASEGT. CDR3 length equals 11 residues. The CDR3 DNA reads as TGTGCCAGCAGTGAATTTAGAGAGGTGATCTTC. Its translation is CASSEFREVIF.